This record looks at one TCR beta chain sequence and its context. Its antigen is as yet unknown. Only in-frame clones appear in the TCRdb table, and some are missing; sequencing was by immunoSEQ multiplex PCR. The sample holds about 64,000 clones, 72% seen once. The CDR3 consists of 15 residues. In germline, CDR1 is LGHNA, CDR2 YSLEER. Between the trimmed V and J ends, which lost 3 bases and 3 bases, there was a span of 13 bases. These data originate in a study of vaccination effects on CD4 cells after COVID-19. Study overall: Antigen-specific CD4+ T cell clonotypes were called by their expansion after viral peptide-pool culture in ViraFEST.

Culturing for nine to ten days preceded CD4+ T cell isolation. The authors replaced half the medium with IL-2 medium on days 3 and 7. General study results and limits: Among infection- and vaccine-induced clones, marked clonal contraction occurred late after vaccination.

This TCR derives from a human donor who had a prior SARS-CoV-2 infection. The genes are TRBV4-3 and TRBJ2-3, with D tentatively TRBD2 (5 bases). Sequencing used CD4+ T cells from PBMCs cultured without peptide, obtained before COVID-19 vaccination. For the CDR3, the DNA is TGCGCCAGCAGCCAGGTCAGACTAAGGACAGATACGCAGTATTTT. Translation gives CASSQVRLRTDTQYF.